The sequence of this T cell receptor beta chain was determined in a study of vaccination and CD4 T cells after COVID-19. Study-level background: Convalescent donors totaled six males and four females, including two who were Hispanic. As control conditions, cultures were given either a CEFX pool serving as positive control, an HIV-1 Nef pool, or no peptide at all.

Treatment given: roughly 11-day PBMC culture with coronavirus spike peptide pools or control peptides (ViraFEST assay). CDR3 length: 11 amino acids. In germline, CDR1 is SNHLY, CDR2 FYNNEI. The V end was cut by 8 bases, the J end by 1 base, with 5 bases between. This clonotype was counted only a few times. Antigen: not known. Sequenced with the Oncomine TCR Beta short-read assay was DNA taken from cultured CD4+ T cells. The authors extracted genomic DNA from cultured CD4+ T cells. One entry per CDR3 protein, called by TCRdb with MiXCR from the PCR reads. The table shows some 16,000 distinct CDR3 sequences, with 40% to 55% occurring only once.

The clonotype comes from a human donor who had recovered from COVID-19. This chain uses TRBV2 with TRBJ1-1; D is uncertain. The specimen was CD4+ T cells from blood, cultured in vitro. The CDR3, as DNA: TGTGCCAGCCTTCGGAACACTGAAGCTTTCTTT. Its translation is CASLRNTEAFF.